Listed below are T cell receptor beta chains from one sample, sequenced in a study of blood T cell repertoires in COVID-19. Assay used: immunoSEQ multiplex PCR; TCRdb lists only in-frame clones, some missing. The sample has roughly 21,000 clones, approximately 83% seen once. Sequences were obtained from peripheral blood. All receptors derive from a human donor in a cohort sampled during active COVID-19. Each CDR3 is given without its conserved first and last residue. A D gene is named only where the DNA matches it firmly.

j_gene: TRBJ1-1; v_gene: TRBV15; d_gene: -; CDR3aa: ATSNVQGNTEAF
j_gene: TRBJ1-2; v_gene: TRBV27; d_gene: TRBD1; CDR3aa: ASSLRGQGAVNYGYT
j_gene: TRBJ2-1; v_gene: TRBV12-3/TRBV12-4; d_gene: -; CDR3aa: ASSWGVNEQF
j_gene: TRBJ2-7; v_gene: TRBV6-5; d_gene: TRBD1; CDR3aa: ASSLGQGLNEQY
j_gene: TRBJ1-4; v_gene: TRBV11-3; d_gene: -; CDR3aa: ASSLGGREKLF
j_gene: TRBJ2-2; v_gene: TRBV2; d_gene: -; CDR3aa: ASSVRRLRTGTGELF
j_gene: TRBJ2-1; v_gene: TRBV6-1; d_gene: -; CDR3aa: ASSVPLGTAEQF
j_gene: TRBJ1-4; v_gene: TRBV19; d_gene: TRBD1; CDR3aa: ASGDRVNEKLF
j_gene: TRBJ1-6; v_gene: TRBV3-1/TRBV3-2; d_gene: TRBD1; CDR3aa: ASSQDPRQGAGSPLH
j_gene: TRBJ2-2; v_gene: TRBV5-1; d_gene: TRBD1; CDR3aa: ASSRGQPNTGELF
j_gene: TRBJ1-3; v_gene: TRBV13; d_gene: -; CDR3aa: ASSQTTDSSGNTIY